The rows below give T cell receptor beta chains drawn from one sample of a study of T cells in Graves' hyperthyroidism and ophthalmopathy. One entry per CDR3 protein results from TCRdb running MiXCR on the multiplex PCR reads. In the table there are some 510,000 distinct CDR3 sequences, under 60% of which are singletons. The sample was peripheral blood or thyroid tissue (not recorded which). These receptors were collected from a woman in her late teens or twenties with Graves' hyperthyroidism. Each CDR3 is given without its conserved first and last residue. A row's size may be missing; if present it is once, few, many or a size class.

. | TRBV29-1 | AFGRLHYEQY
many | TRBV25-1 | ASSRDRGSGYT
. | TRBV20-1 | SARRRGTDTQY
many | TRBV7-9 | ASSLGQGNYGYT
many | TRBV10-3 | AISESEGSIDEQY
many | TRBV6-5 | ASSRGAGGETQY
. | TRBV19 | ASSIGTAISGNTIY
. | TRBV5-6 | ASSSKNRDGYT
few | TRBV9 | ASSVAYGGHTEAF
. | TRBV20-1 | SARGSGVGETQY
. | TRBV29-1 | SLAEGLSGYT
once | TRBV7-9 | ASSTTQY
. | TRBV15 | ATSIRDREYEQY
. | TRBV11-2 | ASRQSNQPQH
few | TRBV19 | ASIPGLGPGGYT
many | TRBV24-1 | ATSDAGTGEFGYT
many | TRBV10-2 | ASSADQANTGELF
few | TRBV13 | ASSLVQRDGEQY
. | TRBV20-1 | SARDRYRGLRIGYT